This entry is about one TCR beta chain. Other DNA variants within this sample encode the same CDR3. The data were obtained in a study of blood T cell repertoires in COVID-19. CDR1 is MNHNY, CDR2 SVGAGI, per germline (reference sequence). The junction had 8 bases not matched to a gene; V was cut back by 5 bases and J by 1 base. CDR3 length: 15 amino acids. Profiling relied on immunoSEQ multiplex PCR, and the TCRdb table lists in-frame clones only, not all of them. This table holds about 300,000 clones, more than 70% found once. This TCR came from a woman aged 45 to 65 with acute or convalescent COVID-19. This rearrangement joins TRBV6-6 to TRBJ2-7; TRBD1 matches at 7 bases. Sequencing was done on a sample of peripheral blood. DNA for the CDR3: TGTGCCAGCAGTGCCCCGGGACAGTCATCCTACGAGCAGTACGTC. It specifies CASSAPGQSSYEQYV.